This TCR beta chain appears in the sequencing data of a study of blood T cell repertoires in COVID-19. At the level of the study: The samples span acute and convalescent COVID-19 from the United States, Italy and Spain. PBMCs, B-cell-depleted T cells, or T cells provided the cDNA or gDNA that made up the material.

Trimming stripped 2 bases from V and 5 bases from J, with 10 bases between. The CDR3 is made up of 13 amino acids. CDR1 GTSNPN and CDR2 SVGIG come from the germline V gene (reference sequence). The Seattle site enrolled patients during active infection and followed them longitudinally. Under the authors' procedure: Reference gene primers were amplified, and this amplification served to estimate nucleated cell counts. Profiling relied on immunoSEQ multiplex PCR, and the TCRdb table lists in-frame clones only, not all of them. That table supplies the V and J calls and clone size; D and trimming were determined from the DNA. The top ten hold approximately 10% of the sample, which has around 280,000 clones, 88% seen once.

Sequenced: peripheral blood. The rearrangement joins TRBV30 to TRBJ1-5; D unclear. This clonotype was sampled from a woman in her 30s with COVID-19, enrolled during active disease. Here the CDR3 DNA reads TGTGCCTGGAGTTTCGGGTGGGATCAGCCCCAGCATTTT. Amino acids: CAWSFGWDQPQHF.